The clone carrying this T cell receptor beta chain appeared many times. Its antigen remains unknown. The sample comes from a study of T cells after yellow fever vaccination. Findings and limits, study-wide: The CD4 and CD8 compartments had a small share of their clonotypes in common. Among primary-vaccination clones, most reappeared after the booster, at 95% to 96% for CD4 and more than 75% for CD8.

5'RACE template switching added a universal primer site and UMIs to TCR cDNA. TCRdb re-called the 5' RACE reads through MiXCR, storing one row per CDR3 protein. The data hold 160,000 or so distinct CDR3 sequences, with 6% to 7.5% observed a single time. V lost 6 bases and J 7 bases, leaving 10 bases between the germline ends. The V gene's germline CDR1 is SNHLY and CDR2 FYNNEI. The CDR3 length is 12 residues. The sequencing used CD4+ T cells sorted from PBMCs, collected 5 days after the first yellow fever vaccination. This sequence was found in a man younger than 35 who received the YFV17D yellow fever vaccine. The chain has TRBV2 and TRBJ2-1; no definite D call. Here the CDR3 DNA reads TGTGCCAGCAGCGAAATGGGTAATGAGCAGTTCTTC. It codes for CASSEMGNEQFF. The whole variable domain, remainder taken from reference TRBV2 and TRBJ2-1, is EPEVTQTPSHQVTQMGQEVILRCVPISNHLYFYWYRQILGQKVEFLVSFYNNEISEKSEIFDDQFSVERPDGSNFTLKIRSTKLEDSAMYFCASSEMGNEQFFGPGTRLTVL.